The rows below give T cell receptor beta chains drawn from one sample of a study of T-cell memory formation after mild COVID-19. TCRdb reprocessed the 5' RACE reads with MiXCR, giving one entry per CDR3 protein. Of 250,000 to 300,000 distinct CDR3 sequences listed, approximately 8.4% were seen once; the top ten hold about 20%. Sample: PBMCs or a T cell subset sorted from them (not recorded which). These receptors originate from a man aged 18 to 35 who had mild COVID-19 (a few samples of this study predate the infection). Cell type and time point are not known. Both conserved end residues are part of each CDR3. A D gene is named only where the DNA matches it firmly. Size tells how often a clone was seen (once, few, many) or the class of an expanded clone, and some rows leave it out.

D gene | CDR3 length | clone size | J gene | V gene | CDR3 DNA | CDR3 protein
- | 14 | - | TRBJ2-2 | TRBV5-8 | TGTGCCAGCAGCTTGGTTCAGGGATCCGGGGAGCTGTTTTTT | CASSLVQGSGELFF
- | 15 | few | TRBJ1-5 | TRBV9 | TGTGCCAGCAGCGTAGGGGAGGGGATAACTCAGCCCCAGCATTTT | CASSVGEGITQPQHF
- | 15 | - | TRBJ1-1 | TRBV12-3/TRBV12-4 | TGTGCCAGCAGCCCCCGCAGGGTAATGAACACTGAAGCTTTCTTT | CASSPRRVMNTEAFF
TRBD1 | 17 | - | TRBJ2-3 | TRBV20-1 | TGCAGTGCAAACCGACACCCTGGACAGGGGGGCACAGATACGCAGTATTTT | CSANRHPGQGGTDTQYF
- | 15 | - | TRBJ1-2 | TRBV5-4 | TGTGCCAGCAGCTTGGATACAGGGCAAGGCTATGGCTACACCTTC | CASSLDTGQGYGYTF
TRBD1 | 14 | many | TRBJ2-5 | TRBV7-2 | TGTGCCAGCAGAATCACACAGGGGTCCGAGACCCAGTACTTC | CASRITQGSETQYF
- | 12 | many | TRBJ2-7 | TRBV6-1 | TGTGCCAGCAGCGCCAACAGGAACGAGCAGTACTTC | CASSANRNEQYF
- | 18 | many | TRBJ2-5 | TRBV7-8 | TGTGCCAGCAGACCCTCGGGCAGCTTAAGAAATTTGGGAGAGACCCAGTACTTC | CASRPSGSLRNLGETQYF
- | 13 | - | TRBJ2-5 | TRBV10-1 | TGCGCCAGCAGTTGGACTTTGGGAGAGACCCAGTACTTC | CASSWTLGETQYF
TRBD1 | 17 | - | TRBJ2-2 | TRBV6-6 | TGTGCCAGCAGTTACTCGATGGACAGGGACCTTTCAGGGGAGCTGTTTTTT | CASSYSMDRDLSGELFF
- | 13 | few | TRBJ2-3 | TRBV12-3/TRBV12-4 | TGTGCCAGCAGTTTACTAGTTTCAGATACGCAGTATTTT | CASSLLVSDTQYF
- | 13 | - | TRBJ2-7 | TRBV3-1 | TGTGCCAGCAGCCAAAGGTGGTCTAACGAGCAGTACTTC | CASSQRWSNEQYF
TRBD1 | 17 | - | TRBJ1-2 | TRBV7-2 | TGTGCCAGCAGCTCCCTGCTGGGGGGCAGGGGGAGGTATGGCTACACCTTC | CASSSLLGGRGRYGYTF
- | 13 | - | TRBJ2-3 | TRBV7-2 | TGTGCCAGCAGCTTAGGACTATCAGATACGCAGTATTTT | CASSLGLSDTQYF